This T cell receptor beta chain was retrieved from a study of neoadjuvant anti-PD-1 for oral cavity cancer. These newly diagnosed stage II-IVA oral cavity squamous cell carcinoma patients had no prior systemic or radiation treatment. PBMCs were not maintained or expanded in culture before analysis. Study-level points and caveats: Each response group had just a few patients in TCR analyses.

This clone was recorded a few times. The antigen is unknown. Here immunoSEQ multiplex PCR was the method, and the copy in TCRdb shows in-frame clones only, minus some. The sample shows approximately 15,000 clones, roughly 70% of them seen only once. Germline CDR1 LNHDA, CDR2 SQIVND (reference sequence). Germline trimming cut 1 base from V and 4 bases from J; bases unmatched to any gene: 6. The length of the CDR3 is 16 residues. The chain links TRBV19 to TRBJ2-3; 9 bases are shared with TRBD2. The starting material was PBMCs, obtained before nivolumab (anti-PD-1) treatment. The TCR comes from a person aged 40 to 85 with oral cavity squamous cell carcinoma. DNA for the CDR3: TGTGCCAGTAGTATAGGCCGGGCGGGAGGGTCAGATACGCAGTATTTT. Translation: CASSIGRAGGSDTQYF.